This T cell receptor beta chain was recovered during a study of radiotherapy plus CTLA-4 blockade in lung cancer. General study points: Reported findings show early blood T cell clone dynamics, with interferon-beta, best predicted response. In blood, tumor-derived TCR clones expanded after radiotherapy plus ipilimumab.

This clone was observed a single time. The antigen remains unidentified. Only in-frame clones appear in the TCRdb table, and some are missing; sequencing was by immunoSEQ multiplex PCR. The sample consists of about 90,000 clones, roughly 70% of them appearing once. With 0 bases clipped from V and 3 bases from J, the junction kept 2 bases outside the gene matches. CDR1 SGHNT and CDR2 YYREEE come from the germline V gene (reference sequence). The CDR3 is made up of 16 amino acids. The sequenced sample was peripheral blood, obtained from a patient treated with radiotherapy plus ipilimumab. V usage is TRBV5-4 and J usage is TRBJ2-2, with TRBD2 identical over 10 bases. The clonotype was recovered from a human donor with non-small cell lung cancer that progressed on radiotherapy plus ipilimumab. The DNA of the CDR3 is TGTGCCAGCAGCTTGGCAGCGGGAGGGGACACCGGGGAGCTGTTTTTT. Translated, it gives CASSLAAGGDTGELFF.